The 25 T cell receptor beta chains below all came from one sample that was sequenced in a study of T-cell reconstitution after alpha-beta-depleted transplantation in children. Construction of the TCRbeta library involved unique molecular identifiers. TCRdb independently ran MiXCR on the PCR reads; one entry per CDR3 protein. The table lists nearly 350,000 distinct CDR3 sequences, 15% to 20% of them singletons. Sample: PBMCs, mostly from graft donor cells, taken 360 days after TCRalphabeta/CD19-depleted stem cell transplant. The receptors derive from a male patient between 2 and 9 years old who had a stem cell transplant for acute lymphoblastic leukemia, so the T cells may come from the graft donor.

The CDR3 nucleotides read TGTGCCAGCAGTTACCGACAGGCGGCCAACACTGAAGCTTTCTTT. This gives the protein CASSYRQAANTEAFF. The V gene is TRBV6-2 or TRBV6-3, the J gene TRBJ1-1, with D possibly matching TRBD1 (6 bases). This CDR3 is 15 amino acids long. CDR1 is MNHEY and CDR2 is SVGEGT in the germline V gene. V lost 2 bases to trimming and J lost 2 bases, with 12 bases between them.

The chain couples TRBV11-2 to TRBJ1-4; 7 nucleotides agree with TRBD1. Looked up from germline, CDR1 is SGHAT and CDR2 is FQNNGV. Trimming removed 1 base from V and 11 bases from J; junction bases left unmatched: 4. This CDR3 has 13 residues. CDR3: CASSLASQGKLFF. CDR3 DNA: TGTGCCAGCAGCTTAGCCTCACAGGGGAAACTGTTTTTT.

V and J are TRBV24-1 and TRBJ2-1; D is possibly TRBD2 (6 bases). The CDR3 totals 15 residues. Between the trimmed V and J ends, which lost 9 bases and 0 bases, there was a span of 14 bases. Germline V gives CDR1 KGHDR, CDR2 SFDVKD. CDR3 DNA: TGTGCCACCCAATCTAGCGACAGCTCCTACAATGAGCAGTTCTTC. This codes for CATQSSDSSYNEQFF.

This clonotype has ten or more counts. This chain joins TRBV18 and TRBJ1-4, with 8 bases matching TRBD1. With 4 bases clipped from V and 11 bases from J, the junction kept 12 bases outside the gene matches. CDR1 and CDR2 (germline): KGHSH, LQKENI. CDR3 size: 15 residues. CDR3 sequence reads: CASSRDRTTSPKLFF. The CDR3 DNA reads as TGTGCCAGCTCACGGGACAGGACTACCTCCCCGAAACTGTTTTTT.

The chain employs TRBV4-3 and TRBJ1-4, with 7 bases identical to TRBD1. CDR1 and CDR2 from the germline V gene are LGHNA and YSLEER. J was trimmed by 5 bases and V by 0 bases; bases with no gene match: 0. This CDR3 has 14 amino acids. CDR3 nucleotides: TGCGCCAGCAGCCAAGAGGACAGGAATGAAAAACTGTTTTTT. Translation: CASSQEDRNEKLFF.

Remarks on this clonotype: A single base separates this from a much larger clone, so it may be a read error. This sequence joins TRBV27 and TRBJ2-7; 13 bases are a match to TRBD2. Germline V gene lookup returns CDR1 MNHEY and CDR2 SMNVEV (reference sequence). The CDR3 has 16 residues. The CDR3 here is CASSSSGTSGKYEEYF. In DNA, the CDR3 is TGTGCCAGCAGTTCATCGGGGACTAGCGGGAAGTACGAGGAGTACTTC.

The V gene is TRBV20-1, the J gene TRBJ1-3; no definite D call. The CDR3 loop spans 13 amino acids. The ends were cut back, 1 base at V and 0 bases at J, with 4 bases in the middle. Per the germline V gene, CDR1 is DFQATT and CDR2 is SNEGSKA (reference sequence). The CDR3 here is CSARGFSGNTIYF. The CDR3 bases are TGCAGTGCTAGAGGTTTCTCTGGAAACACCATATATTTT.

V is TRBV7-8 and J is TRBJ2-5, with 7 bases identical to TRBD2. Losses at the gene ends were 5 bases for V and 1 base for J; bases not matched to a gene: 7. The V gene's germline CDR1 is SGHVS and CDR2 FQNEAQ. CDR3 length: 15 residues. The CDR3 DNA reads TGTGCCAGCAGCACCGGACTAGGTCCCCAAGAGACCCAGTACTTC. Amino acids: CASSTGLGPQETQYF.

At least ten counts were recorded for this clonotype. The chain recombines TRBV4-1 with TRBJ2-5, with 8 bases identical to TRBD1. The CDR3 spans 14 residues. V was clipped by 2 bases and J by 3 bases; unmatched bases: 2. Germline assignment: CDR1 MGHRA and CDR2 YSYEKL. The CDR3 protein is CASSQLTGEETQYF. DNA for the CDR3: TGCGCCAGCAGCCAACTGACAGGGGAAGAGACCCAGTACTTC.

In this sample, this clonotype turned up many times. This chain joins TRBV28 and TRBJ2-5; TRBD1 might be the D (6 bases). With 10 bases removed from V and 2 bases from J, the gap between germline ends came to 14 bases. This CDR3 is 13 amino acids long. CDR1 and CDR2 from the germline V gene are MDHEN and SYDVKM. The CDR3 DNA reads as TGTGCCACCACGGGACACCTGCAAGAGACCCAGTACTTC. Residues: CATTGHLQETQYF.

This rearrangement joins TRBV24-1 to TRBJ2-7; D gene ambiguous. Germline CDR1 and CDR2: KGHDR and SFDVKD. Trimming left V 4 bases short and J 4 bases short, with 4 bases between. The CDR3 contains 11 residues. The CDR3 protein is CATSDRYEQYF. In DNA, the CDR3 is TGTGCCACCAGTGACAGATACGAGCAGTACTTC.

The chain uses TRBV15 and TRBJ2-3; D is perhaps TRBD1 or TRBD2 (5 bases each). CDR1 is LNHNV and CDR2 is YYDKDF in the germline V gene (reference sequence). V was pared by 1 base and J by 2 bases, with 10 bases between. The CDR3 is 15 amino acids. The CDR3 DNA follows: TGTGCCACCAGCAGAGGGGACGGGGTCACAGATACGCAGTATTTT. It specifies CATSRGDGVTDTQYF. The full variable domain, with the rest looked up from reference TRBV15 and TRBJ2-3, is DAMVIQNPRYQVTQFGKPVTLSCSQTLNHNVMYWYQQKSSQAPKLLFHYYDKDFNNEADTPDNFQSRRPNTSFCFLDIRSPGLGDTAMYLCATSRGDGVTDTQYFGPGTRLTVL.

This clonotype has a count of ten or more. V usage is TRBV6-5 and J usage is TRBJ2-7, with 12 bases aligning to TRBD2. The CDR3 runs 15 residues. Looked up from germline, CDR1 is MNHEY and CDR2 is SVGAGI. V lost 0 bases to trimming and J lost 3 bases; unmatched junction nucleotides: 0. This CDR3 reads CASSYSTSGSYEQYF. Here the CDR3 DNA reads TGTGCCAGCAGTTACTCGACTAGCGGGAGCTACGAGCAGTACTTC.

A word on this clonotype: It may be a read error: a sequence one base away is much more abundant. This chain joins TRBV7-2 and TRBJ2-7; D ambiguous. In germline, CDR1 is SGHTA, CDR2 FQGNSA. CDR3 length equals 14 residues. Trimming removed 1 base at V and 1 base at J, with 8 bases between. The CDR3 DNA reads as TGTGCCAGCAGCTTAGGACGGAAGTCCTACGAGCAGTACTTC. Its translation is CASSLGRKSYEQYF.

A few counts support this clonotype. The chain carries TRBV6-5 and TRBJ1-1; possibly TRBD1 for D (6 bases). Per the germline V gene, CDR1 is MNHEY and CDR2 is SVGAGI. V lost 0 bases and J lost 10, with 18 bases in between. The CDR3 sequence is 15 residues long. CDR3: CASSYSSGTPVGAFF. CDR3 sequence (DNA): TGTGCCAGCAGTTACTCTTCCGGGACACCGGTTGGAGCTTTCTTT.

This clonotype was seen more than once but under ten times. V and J are TRBV27 and TRBJ2-7; D is unresolved. CDR1 is MNHEY and CDR2 is SMNVEV in the germline V gene (reference sequence). V was shortened by 6 bases and J by 3 bases, with 18 bases between the two germline ends. The CDR3 is 15 amino acids. CDR3 sequence (DNA): TGTGCCAGCAGAGCAGCTACCTATACTCGCTACGAGCAGTACTTC. It translates to CASRAATYTRYEQYF.

The chain links TRBV5-1 to TRBJ2-3; TRBD2 is a possible D gene (7 bases). The CDR3 covers 16 residues. The ends were cut back, 4 bases at V and 4 bases at J, with 19 bases in the middle. Germline V gene sequence: CDR1 SGHRS, CDR2 YFSETQ. Written as DNA, the CDR3 is TGCGCCAGCAGCCGCCCCCCCGGGGGGCGTGCAGATACGCAGTATTTT. It yields the protein CASSRPPGGRADTQYF. Full variable domain (outside the CDR3, taken from reference TRBV5-1 and TRBJ2-3): KAGVTQTPRYLIKTRGQQVTLSCSPISGHRSVSWYQQTPGQGLQFLFEYFSETQRNKGNFPGRFSGRQFSNSRSEMNVSTLELGDSALYLCASSRPPGGRADTQYFGPGTRLTVL.

This clonotype was seen at least ten times. V usage is TRBV5-1 and J usage is TRBJ2-1; 13 positions agree with TRBD2. Germline CDR1 SGHRS, CDR2 YFSETQ. V gave up 0 bases and J gave up 3 bases; unmatched junction bases: 6. The CDR3 length is 18 residues. CDR3 loop: CASSLGTSGSGSYNEQFF. The CDR3 bases are TGCGCCAGCAGCTTGGGGACTAGCGGGAGTGGTAGCTACAATGAGCAGTTCTTC.

This clonotype was observed a handful of times. This chain connects TRBV4-3 to TRBJ2-3; D unresolved. Germline V gene lookup returns CDR1 LGHNA and CDR2 YSLEER. The CDR3 has 14 amino acids. Trimming took off 0 bases at V and 2 bases at J, with 6 bases between the two ends. In DNA form, the CDR3 reads TGCGCCAGCAGCCAAGACAGGTACACAGATACGCAGTATTTT. It encodes CASSQDRYTDTQYF.

This clonotype has at least ten counts. The chain has TRBV20-1 and TRBJ2-3; TRBD2 matches at 9 bases. This CDR3 has 15 residues. V was clipped by 2 bases and J by 3 bases; unmatched bases: 6. The germline gives CDR1 DFQATT, CDR2 SNEGSKA (reference sequence). The CDR3 nucleotides read TGCAGTGCTAGACCGAGACTAGCGGTTACAGATACGCAGTATTTT. Translating it yields CSARPRLAVTDTQYF.

The chain couples TRBV5-1 to TRBJ2-3; 12 bases match TRBD2. Unmatched junction bases numbered 7, after V lost 4 bases and J lost 4 bases. Germline assignment: CDR1 SGHRS and CDR2 YFSETQ. This CDR3 spans 16 amino acids. In DNA form, the CDR3 reads TGCGCCAGCAGCCCGCTAGCGGGAGGGCCGCCAGATACGCAGTATTTT. Its protein product is CASSPLAGGPPDTQYF.

This clonotype was seen many times. The V call is TRBV5-6, the J call TRBJ2-1, with 13 nucleotides matching TRBD2. V lost 0 bases, J lost 4 bases, and 7 bases stayed unmatched. Germline CDR1 SGHDT, CDR2 YYEEEE. The CDR3 runs 18 residues. The CDR3 coding sequence is TGTGCCAGCAGCTTGGGGAATAGACTAGCGGGAGGATACAATGAGCAGTTCTTC. Translation gives CASSLGNRLAGGYNEQFF. The whole variable domain, filled in from reference TRBV5-6 and TRBJ2-1, reads DAGVTQSPTHLIKTRGQQVTLRCSPKSGHDTVSWYQQALGQGPQFIFQYYEEEERQRGNFPDRFSGHQFPNYSSELNVNALLLGDSALYLCASSLGNRLAGGYNEQFFGPGTRLTVL.

The rearrangement uses TRBV6-1 and TRBJ1-5, with 7 bases aligning to TRBD1. The trim removed 1 base at V and 5 bases at J, leaving 5 bases unmatched. Germline assignment: CDR1 MNHNS and CDR2 SASEGT. This CDR3 comprises 15 residues. The CDR3 spells CASSEGDSYYQPQHF. CDR3 DNA: TGTGCCAGCAGTGAAGGGGACAGCTACTATCAGCCCCAGCATTTT.

The rearrangement uses TRBV4-2 and TRBJ2-3; possibly TRBD1 for D (5 bases). CDR1 and CDR2 (germline): LGHNA, YNFKEQ. The CDR3 is 13 amino acids. V shed 8 bases and J shed 3 bases, with 12 bases lying between them. The CDR3 nucleotides read TGTGCCAGCCGAATGAAGGGGACAGATACGCAGTATTTT. It encodes CASRMKGTDTQYF.

This clonotype was picked up a small number of times. V gene TRBV20-1 combines with J gene TRBJ2-3; 12 nucleotides align to TRBD2. Trimming at V came to 2 bases and at J to 6 bases, leaving 9 bases not matched to a gene. Germline CDR1 and CDR2: DFQATT and SNEGSKA (reference sequence). The CDR3 extends over 16 amino acids. CDR3 region: CSARSGLAGYTDTQYF. CDR3 nucleotides: TGCAGTGCTAGATCTGGACTAGCGGGGTACACGGATACGCAGTATTTT.